The T cell receptor (beta chain) described here comes from a study of T-cell memory formation after mild COVID-19. The germline CDR1 and CDR2 sequences are SGDLS and YYNGEE. This CDR3 region has 14 residues. The V segment lost 6 bases and the J segment 0 bases; nucleotides outside the gene matches: 3. This clonotype was seen only a few times. TCRdb processed the 5' RACE reads anew with MiXCR; each CDR3 protein has one entry. This table holds about 150,000 distinct CDR3 sequences, around 13% found once. J is TRBJ2-3 and V is TRBV9; 8 bases line up with TRBD2. The clonotype was recovered from an adult woman who had mild COVID-19 (a few samples of this study predate the infection). Cell type and time point are not known. Sample: PBMCs or a T cell subset sorted from them (not recorded which). CDR3 DNA: TGTGCCAGCAACCCTAGCGGGAGCACAGATACGCAGTATTTT. It translates to CASNPSGSTDTQYF.